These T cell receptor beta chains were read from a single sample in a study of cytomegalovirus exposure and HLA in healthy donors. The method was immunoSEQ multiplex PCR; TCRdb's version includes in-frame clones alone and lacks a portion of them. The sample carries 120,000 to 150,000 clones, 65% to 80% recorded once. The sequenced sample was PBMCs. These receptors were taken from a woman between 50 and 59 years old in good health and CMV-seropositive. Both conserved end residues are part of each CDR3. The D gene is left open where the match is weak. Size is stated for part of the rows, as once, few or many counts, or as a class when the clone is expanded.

DNA: TGTGCCAGCAGTCCCCCACGGGGGACCGGTCAGCCCCAGCATTTT; CDR3: CASSPPRGTGQPQHF; J: TRBJ1-5; length: 15; D: -; V: TRBV28; size: few
DNA: TGTGCCAGCAGCTTCGGCCCAGGGGTAGGGAATACGCAGTATTTT; CDR3: CASSFGPGVGNTQYF; J: TRBJ2-3; length: 15; D: -; V: TRBV5-6; size: -
DNA: TGTGCCAGCAGTCCCAGTGATTCACCCCTCCACTTT; CDR3: CASSPSDSPLHF; J: TRBJ1-6; length: 12; D: -; V: TRBV27; size: -
DNA: TGTGCCAGCAGCGTACTAGCGGGGGGGCGAAAGATGGGTGAGCAGTTCTTC; CDR3: CASSVLAGGRKMGEQFF; J: TRBJ2-1; length: 17; D: TRBD2; V: TRBV9; size: -
DNA: TGTGCCAGCAGCTTGTCTCGGGGGGGACTCGACAATGAGCAGTTCTTC; CDR3: CASSLSRGGLDNEQFF; J: TRBJ2-1; length: 16; D: TRBD2; V: TRBV11-2; size: -
DNA: TGTGCCAGCAGTGACCCCTCGCACAGATCGGTTTTT; CDR3: CASSDPSHRSVF; J: TRBJ1-4; length: 12; D: -; V: TRBV6-4; size: -
DNA: TGTGCCAGCAGCCAAGACAGGGGGGGCAATCAGCCCCAGCATTTT; CDR3: CASSQDRGGNQPQHF; J: TRBJ1-5; length: 15; D: TRBD1; V: TRBV6-1; size: -
DNA: TGTGCCAGCAGCTTGGGGGGCCGCTACGAGCAGTACTTC; CDR3: CASSLGGRYEQYF; J: TRBJ2-7; length: 13; D: -; V: TRBV5-5; size: -
DNA: TGTGCCAGCAGCTCGCAGCGGGGGAACACAGATACGCAGTATTTT; CDR3: CASSSQRGNTDTQYF; J: TRBJ2-3; length: 15; D: TRBD2; V: TRBV7-2; size: -
DNA: TGTGCCAGCAGCCAAGATAGTGGCAGGGTGTACTACAATGAGCAGTTCTTC; CDR3: CASSQDSGRVYYNEQFF; J: TRBJ2-1; length: 17; D: -; V: TRBV14; size: -
DNA: TGCGCCAGCAGCCAAGAACCCTTGAGCAATGAGCAGTTCTTC; CDR3: CASSQEPLSNEQFF; J: TRBJ2-1; length: 14; D: -; V: TRBV4-3; size: -
DNA: TGCGCCAGCACCCCTCGAGGGAGGCATGAAAAACTGTTTTTT; CDR3: CASTPRGRHEKLFF; J: TRBJ1-4; length: 14; D: -; V: TRBV4-1; size: -
DNA: TGTGCCAGCAGCCAGGGGAGGGAGTGGGGGGCCCAAGAGACCCAGTACTTC; CDR3: CASSQGREWGAQETQYF; J: TRBJ2-5; length: 17; D: -; V: TRBV4-2; size: -
DNA: TGTGCCAGTAGTACCCGACAGGGATCAGCTCGGGTCTATGGCTACACCTTC; CDR3: CASSTRQGSARVYGYTF; J: TRBJ1-2; length: 17; D: TRBD1; V: TRBV19; size: -
DNA: TGCAGCGTTGACCCCGTCGGGAACACTGAAGCTTTCTTT; CDR3: CSVDPVGNTEAFF; J: TRBJ1-1; length: 13; D: -; V: TRBV29-1; size: -